This T cell receptor (beta chain) was profiled in a study of chronic HIV infection and antiretroviral therapy. TCRdb processed the 5' RACE reads anew with MiXCR; each CDR3 protein has one entry. The data show tens of thousands of distinct CDR3 sequences, 8% to 10% seen once. Deletions cut 1 base from V and 5 bases from J, with 11 bases between. Germline V gene lookup returns CDR1 SGHTA and CDR2 FQGNSA. This CDR3 is 14 amino acids long. The chain is built from TRBV7-2 and TRBJ1-2; D is unclear. The sequenced material came from peripheral blood. The clonotype comes from an adult who had HIV and had not received antiretroviral therapy, or was an uninfected healthy control (not recorded which). CDR3 in amino acids: CASSLVAGQYGYTF. In nucleotides, the CDR3 is TGTGCCAGCAGCTTAGTAGCAGGCCAATATGGCTACACCTTC.